This T cell receptor beta chain was identified in a study of T cells in Graves' hyperthyroidism and ophthalmopathy. Graves' hyperthyroidism was deemed stable given no ophthalmopathy progression within 18 months. Findings of the study overall: Researchers found most expanded thyroid clonotypes above 0.001 in blood as well.

It was RNA transcripts that yielded the amplified TCR beta CDR3 regions. The primer set for the first-round RT-PCR of the TCR CDR3 was HTBI. Via MiXCR, TCRdb re-called the multiplex PCR reads, giving one row per CDR3 protein. The sample contains a few hundred thousand distinct CDR3 sequences, around 13% of which appear only once. The sample holds many counts of this clonotype. Its antigen is unknown. The CDR3 totals 15 residues. Germline CDR1 is LGHNT and CDR2 is FRNRAP. Trimming cost V 0 bases and J 5 bases, with 11 bases left between them. This chain uses TRBV12-5 with TRBJ2-1, with a tentative D call TRBD2 (6 bases). Sequencing input: blood. This sequence originates from a woman aged 40 to 50 with Graves' hyperthyroidism. CDR3 loop: CASGLVPEGNNEQFF. The CDR3 nucleotides read TGTGCTAGTGGTTTGGTACCGGAGGGTAACAATGAGCAGTTCTTC.